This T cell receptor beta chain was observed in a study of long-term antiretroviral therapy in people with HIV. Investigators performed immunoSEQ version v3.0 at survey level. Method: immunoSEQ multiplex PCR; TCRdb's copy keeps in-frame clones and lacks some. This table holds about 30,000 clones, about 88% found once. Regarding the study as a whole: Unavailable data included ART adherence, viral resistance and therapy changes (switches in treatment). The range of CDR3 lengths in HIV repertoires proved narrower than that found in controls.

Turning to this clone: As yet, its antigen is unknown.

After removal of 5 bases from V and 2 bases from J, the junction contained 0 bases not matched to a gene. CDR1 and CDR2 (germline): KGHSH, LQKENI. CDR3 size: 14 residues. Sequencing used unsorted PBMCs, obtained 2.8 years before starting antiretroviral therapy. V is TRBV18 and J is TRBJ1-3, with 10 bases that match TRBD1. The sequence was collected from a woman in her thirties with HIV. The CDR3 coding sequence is TGTGCCAGCTCAGGGACAGGGGCTGGAAACACCATATATTTT. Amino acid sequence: CASSGTGAGNTIYF. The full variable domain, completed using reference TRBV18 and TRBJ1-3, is NAGVMQNPRHLVRRRGQEARLRCSPMKGHSHVYWYRQLPEEGLKFMVYLQKENIIDESGMPKERFSAEFPKEGPSILRIQQVVRGDSAAYFCASSGTGAGNTIYFGEGSWLTVV.